This T cell receptor (beta chain) was profiled in a study of T and B cells in COVID-19 patients. Study context: Most recovered patients had mild to moderate COVID-19 treated as outpatients. Comorbidities linked to unfavorable COVID-19 outcome were present in about 90% of the 20 active-infection patients.

BIOMED2 TRB-A/B primer pools were used in multiplex TRB PCR. TCRdb reanalysed the multiplex PCR reads using MiXCR and keeps one entry per CDR3 protein. Here the sample spans about 27,000 distinct CDR3 sequences, around a third being singletons. V was clipped by 0 bases and J by 3 bases; unmatched bases: 5. The germline CDR1 and CDR2 sequences are MNHEY and SMNVEV (reference sequence). This CDR3 contains 15 residues. Study observations and caveats: Highly clonal in active COVID-19, TRB repertoires exceeded healthy-donor diversity and richness at recovery.

Blood genomic DNA input for TRB amplification was about 240-550 ng. About this clonotype: Its antigen is still unknown.

The chain links TRBV27 to TRBJ2-7, with TRBD1 identical over 7 bases. This TCR came from a human donor who had recovered from COVID-19. Sample: blood. Written as DNA, the CDR3 is TGTGCCAGCAGTTTATCCTCGGGACAGATCTACGAGCAGTACTTC. Its protein is CASSLSSGQIYEQYF.